Listed below are T cell receptor beta chains from one sample, sequenced in a study of blood T cell repertoires in COVID-19. Assay used: immunoSEQ multiplex PCR; TCRdb lists only in-frame clones, some missing. The sample records roughly 160,000 clones, around nine tenths being singletons. Sequencing was performed on peripheral blood. These receptors all stem from a man aged 55 to 69 with COVID-19, enrolled during active disease. CDR3s include the opening cysteine and the closing phenylalanine or tryptophan. The D gene is left open where the match is weak. The size entry is marked missing in some rows and otherwise reads once, few, many or a size class.

d_gene: -
v_gene: TRBV6-5
j_gene: TRBJ1-6
abundance: -
CDR3aa: CASWGGSPLHF
CDR3nt: TGTGCCAGCTGGGGGGGTTCACCCCTCCACTTT

d_gene: -
v_gene: TRBV9
j_gene: TRBJ2-7
abundance: -
CDR3aa: CASSVEGGSSYEQYF
CDR3nt: TGTGCCAGCAGCGTAGAGGGTGGGAGCTCCTACGAGCAGTACTTC

d_gene: -
v_gene: TRBV5-5
j_gene: TRBJ1-2
abundance: -
CDR3aa: CASSPQTGSNYGYTF
CDR3nt: TGTGCCAGCAGCCCTCAGACAGGTTCGAACTATGGCTACACCTTC

d_gene: -
v_gene: TRBV12-3/TRBV12-4
j_gene: TRBJ2-7
abundance: -
CDR3aa: CASSPGGPYEQYF
CDR3nt: TGTGCCAGCAGCCCCGGAGGACCCTACGAGCAGTACTTC

d_gene: -
v_gene: TRBV28
j_gene: TRBJ1-5
abundance: once
CDR3aa: CASSFLTGSNQPQHF
CDR3nt: TGTGCCAGCAGTTTCTTGACAGGAAGCAATCAGCCCCAGCATTTT

d_gene: -
v_gene: TRBV7-3
j_gene: TRBJ2-7
abundance: once
CDR3aa: CASSGRDTYEQYF
CDR3nt: TGTGCCAGCAGCGGGAGGGACACTTACGAGCAGTACTTC

d_gene: -
v_gene: TRBV5-1
j_gene: TRBJ2-5
abundance: -
CDR3aa: CASSLPQKPGETQYF
CDR3nt: TGCGCCAGCAGCTTGCCGCAAAAACCGGGAGAGACCCAGTACTTC

d_gene: -
v_gene: TRBV7-9
j_gene: TRBJ2-7
abundance: -
CDR3aa: CASSLALVVVGSYYEQYF
CDR3nt: TGTGCCAGCAGCTTAGCGCTTGTCGTCGTTGGCAGTTACTACGAGCAGTACTTC

d_gene: TRBD2
v_gene: TRBV9
j_gene: TRBJ2-5
abundance: -
CDR3aa: CASSVAVASGSQETQYF
CDR3nt: TGTGCCAGCAGCGTAGCCGTGGCTAGCGGGAGCCAAGAGACCCAGTACTTC

d_gene: TRBD1
v_gene: TRBV5-8
j_gene: TRBJ1-4
abundance: once
CDR3aa: CASSFPGTGNEKLFF
CDR3nt: TGTGCCAGCAGCTTTCCCGGGACAGGGAATGAAAAACTGTTTTTT

d_gene: -
v_gene: TRBV6-6
j_gene: TRBJ1-5
abundance: -
CDR3aa: CASSGGSGGTNQPQHF
CDR3nt: TGTGCCAGCAGCGGCGGGAGTGGGGGGACTAATCAGCCCCAGCATTTT

d_gene: -
v_gene: TRBV2
j_gene: TRBJ1-6
abundance: -
CDR3aa: CASSDNTNTPLHF
CDR3nt: TGTGCCAGCAGCGATAACACGAATACACCCCTCCACTTT

d_gene: -
v_gene: TRBV5-5
j_gene: TRBJ2-5
abundance: -
CDR3aa: CASSPPGHYRGETQYF
CDR3nt: TGTGCCAGCAGCCCCCCGGGACATTATCGAGGGGAGACCCAGTACTTC

d_gene: -
v_gene: TRBV28
j_gene: TRBJ2-7
abundance: -
CDR3aa: CASSLLYEQYF
CDR3nt: TGTGCCAGCAGTTTGTTATACGAGCAGTACTTC

d_gene: -
v_gene: TRBV29-1
j_gene: TRBJ1-2
abundance: -
CDR3aa: CSAEDRRTYGYTF
CDR3nt: TGCAGCGCAGAGGACAGAAGAACCTATGGCTACACCTTC

d_gene: TRBD2
v_gene: TRBV10-3
j_gene: TRBJ2-3
abundance: -
CDR3aa: CAISERGLRDTQYF
CDR3nt: TGTGCCATCAGTGAGAGGGGACTACGAGATACGCAGTATTTT

d_gene: TRBD1
v_gene: TRBV18
j_gene: TRBJ1-5
abundance: -
CDR3aa: CASSQDRGIDQPQHF
CDR3nt: TGTGCCAGCTCACAGGACAGGGGTATAGATCAGCCCCAGCATTTT

d_gene: -
v_gene: TRBV6-5
j_gene: TRBJ1-1
abundance: -
CDR3aa: CASSRTRNTEAFF
CDR3nt: TGTGCCAGCAGTAGGACACGGAACACTGAAGCTTTCTTT

d_gene: TRBD1
v_gene: TRBV7-9
j_gene: TRBJ1-3
abundance: -
CDR3aa: CASSFSLGQGFSGNTIYF
CDR3nt: TGTGCCAGCAGCTTTAGTCTAGGACAGGGCTTCTCTGGAAACACCATATATTTT

d_gene: TRBD2
v_gene: TRBV7-2
j_gene: TRBJ2-3
abundance: once
CDR3aa: CASSPGSGGATDTQYF
CDR3nt: TGTGCCAGCAGCCCAGGTTCCGGGGGGGCAACAGATACGCAGTATTTT

d_gene: -
v_gene: TRBV7-8
j_gene: TRBJ1-4
abundance: -
CDR3aa: CASSLESGLNEKLFF
CDR3nt: TGTGCCAGCAGCTTAGAAAGTGGGCTCAACGAAAAACTGTTTTTT

d_gene: TRBD1
v_gene: TRBV5-6
j_gene: TRBJ1-5
abundance: -
CDR3aa: CASSRGDRGRGNQPQHF
CDR3nt: TGTGCCAGCAGCCGGGGGGACAGGGGGCGAGGCAATCAGCCCCAGCATTTT

d_gene: -
v_gene: TRBV6-5
j_gene: TRBJ1-1
abundance: -
CDR3aa: CASIPWGVGTEAFF
CDR3nt: TGTGCCAGCATCCCCTGGGGGGTGGGCACTGAAGCTTTCTTT

d_gene: -
v_gene: TRBV24-1
j_gene: TRBJ2-1
abundance: -
CDR3aa: CATSRADSLKQFF
CDR3nt: TGTGCCACCAGTAGGGCGGACTCCCTAAAGCAGTTCTTC

d_gene: TRBD1
v_gene: TRBV19
j_gene: TRBJ1-6
abundance: -
CDR3aa: CASSPGGPAPLHF
CDR3nt: TGTGCCAGTAGTCCAGGGGGGCCTGCACCCCTCCACTTT